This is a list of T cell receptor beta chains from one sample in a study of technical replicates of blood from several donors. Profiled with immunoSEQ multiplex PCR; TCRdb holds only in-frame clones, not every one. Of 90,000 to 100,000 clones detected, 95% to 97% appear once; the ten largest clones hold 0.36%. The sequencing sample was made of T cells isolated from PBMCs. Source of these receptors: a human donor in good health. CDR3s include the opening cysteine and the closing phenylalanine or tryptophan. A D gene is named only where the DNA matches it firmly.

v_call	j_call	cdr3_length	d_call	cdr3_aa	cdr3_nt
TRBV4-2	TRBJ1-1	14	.	CASSQGLSNTEAFF	TGTGCCAGCAGCCAAGGTCTCAGTAACACTGAAGCTTTCTTT
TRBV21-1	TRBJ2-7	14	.	CASSKGTANYEQYF	TGTGCCAGCAGCAAAGGGACAGCAAACTACGAGCAGTACTTC
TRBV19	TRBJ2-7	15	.	CASSSQGGLWDEQYF	TGTGCCAGTAGTAGCCAGGGCGGTTTATGGGACGAGCAGTACTTC
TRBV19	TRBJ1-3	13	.	CASKPGSGNTIYF	TGTGCCAGTAAGCCAGGCTCTGGAAACACCATATATTTT
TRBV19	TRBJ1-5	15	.	CASSSGGGEDQPQHF	TGTGCCAGTAGTTCTGGGGGGGGTGAGGATCAGCCCCAGCATTTT
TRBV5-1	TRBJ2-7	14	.	CASRPTGGGYEQYF	TGCGCCAGCAGGCCTACAGGGGGGGGTTACGAGCAGTACTTC
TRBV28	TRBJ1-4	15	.	CASSLLLGGNEKLFF	TGTGCCAGCAGTTTATTGTTGGGAGGCAATGAAAAACTGTTTTTT
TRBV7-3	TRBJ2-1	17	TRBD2	CASSLNGLAGAYNEQFF	TGTGCCAGCAGCTTAAATGGCCTAGCGGGAGCCTACAATGAGCAGTTCTTC
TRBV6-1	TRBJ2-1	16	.	CASSDQAGFLYNEQFF	TGTGCCAGCAGTGATCAGGCGGGATTCCTCTACAATGAGCAGTTCTTC
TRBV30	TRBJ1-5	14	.	CAWSPGTGNQPQHF	TGTGCCTGGAGTCCCGGGACTGGCAATCAGCCCCAGCATTTT
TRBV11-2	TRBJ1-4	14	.	CASSRGHLPEKLFF	TGTGCCAGCAGCCGAGGACACCTTCCCGAAAAACTGTTTTTT
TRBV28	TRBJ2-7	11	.	CASSYHYEQYF	TGTGCCAGCAGTTATCACTACGAGCAGTACTTC
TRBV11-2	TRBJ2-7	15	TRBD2	CASSYRRLADYEQYF	TGTGCCAGCAGCTACCGACGACTAGCCGACTACGAGCAGTACTTC
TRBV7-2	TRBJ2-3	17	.	CASSPEGGASEADTQYF	TGTGCCAGCAGCCCGGAGGGGGGGGCTAGCGAAGCAGATACGCAGTATTTT
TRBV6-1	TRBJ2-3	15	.	CASSLATLNSDTQYF	TGTGCCAGCAGCCTAGCAACCCTAAACAGCGATACGCAGTATTTT
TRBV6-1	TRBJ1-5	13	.	CASSEHSNQPQHF	TGTGCCAGCAGTGAACATAGCAATCAGCCCCAGCATTTT